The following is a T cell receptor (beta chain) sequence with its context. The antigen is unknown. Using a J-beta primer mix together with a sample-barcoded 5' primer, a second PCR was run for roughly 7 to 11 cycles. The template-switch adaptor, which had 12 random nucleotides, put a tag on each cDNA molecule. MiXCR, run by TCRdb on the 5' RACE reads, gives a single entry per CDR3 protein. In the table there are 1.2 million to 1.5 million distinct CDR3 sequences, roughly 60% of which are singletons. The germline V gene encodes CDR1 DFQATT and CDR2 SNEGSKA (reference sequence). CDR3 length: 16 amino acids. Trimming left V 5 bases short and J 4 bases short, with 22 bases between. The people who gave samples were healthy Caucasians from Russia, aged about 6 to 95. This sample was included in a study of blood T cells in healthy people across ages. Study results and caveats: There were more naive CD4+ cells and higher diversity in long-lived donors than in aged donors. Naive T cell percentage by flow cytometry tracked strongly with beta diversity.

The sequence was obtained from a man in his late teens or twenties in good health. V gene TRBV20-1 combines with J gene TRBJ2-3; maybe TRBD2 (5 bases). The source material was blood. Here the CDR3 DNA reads TGCAGTGCTCCTGAACGACCCGCCACGGGATCAGATACGCAGTATTTT. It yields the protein CSAPERPATGSDTQYF.